This T cell receptor beta chain emerged from a study of T cells in Graves' hyperthyroidism and ophthalmopathy. RNA transcripts were the template for amplifying TCR beta CDR3 regions. TCR CDR3 regions were first amplified by RT-PCR with HTBI primers. TCRdb fed the multiplex PCR reads into MiXCR, producing one record per CDR3 protein. The sample records roughly 420,000 distinct CDR3 sequences, about a sixth being singletons. Hyperthyroidism patients were newly diagnosed, had disease duration under 2 months, and were aged 18 to 65 years. This CDR3 comprises 16 residues. Germline V lookup: CDR1 SGHRS, CDR2 YFSETQ. The V gene end was trimmed by 4 bases and the J gene end by 2 bases; junction bases not matched to a gene: 10. This clonotype appeared a few times.

This sequence originates from a woman in her late teens or twenties with Graves' hyperthyroidism. The chain employs TRBV5-1 and TRBJ2-7, with 9 bases fitting TRBD2. Sequencing was carried out using blood. In DNA form, the CDR3 reads TGCGCCAGCAGCCCGGGGGGGACTAGCAGAACCTACGAGCAGTACTTC. Protein product: CASSPGGTSRTYEQYF.